These T cell receptor beta chains were read from a single sample in a study of beta chain features in type 1 diabetes. Measured with immunoSEQ multiplex PCR; TCRdb has only the in-frame clones, and not every one. The table shows 200,000 to 300,000 clones, with 25% to 30% occurring only once. What was sequenced was central memory CD4+ T cells from blood. The receptors derive from a man aged 30-40 years in good health. Both conserved end residues are part of each CDR3. The D gene is left open where the match is weak. Rows give clone size only sometimes, using once, few, many, or a class for an expanded clone.

14	TRBJ2-2	NA	NA	TRBV11-2	CASRIPGNTGELFF	TGTGCCAGCAGGATTCCAGGGAACACCGGGGAGCTGTTTTTT
12	TRBJ2-1	once	TRBD2	TRBV19	CASGSGSREQFF	TGTGCCAGCGGTAGCGGGAGCCGTGAGCAGTTCTTC
11	TRBJ2-3	NA	NA	TRBV20-1	CTLSEPDTQYF	TGCACCCTTTCGGAGCCAGATACGCAGTATTTT
15	TRBJ2-3	few	TRBD1	TRBV7-2	CASSIGTGYTDTQYF	TGTGCCAGCAGCATCGGGACAGGGTACACAGATACGCAGTATTTT
17	TRBJ2-7	few	TRBD1	TRBV23-1	CAISQVPPGQGLDEQYF	TGCGCCATCTCCCAAGTACCCCCGGGACAGGGTTTGGACGAGCAGTACTTC
15	TRBJ2-2	NA	NA	TRBV9	CASSAQVSNTGELFF	TGTGCCAGCAGCGCACAGGTATCGAACACCGGGGAGCTGTTTTTT
16	TRBJ2-4	NA	NA	TRBV28	CASSRPPELAKNIQYF	TGTGCCAGCAGTCGCCCGCCCGAACTAGCCAAAAACATTCAGTACTTC
15	TRBJ2-5	NA	NA	TRBV28	CASRAGWGIEETQYF	TGTGCCAGCAGGGCTGGCTGGGGGATCGAGGAGACCCAGTACTTC
15	TRBJ2-1	NA	TRBD2	TRBV6-1	CASKSGTSGTNEQFF	TGTGCCAGCAAGAGCGGGACTAGCGGGACCAATGAGCAGTTCTTC
15	TRBJ2-1	few	TRBD2	TRBV7-2	CASSSEGLAGDEQFF	TGTGCCAGCAGCTCCGAGGGACTAGCGGGAGACGAGCAGTTCTTC
13	TRBJ2-7	NA	NA	TRBV27	CASSRLGPYEQYF	TGTGCCAGCAGTCGTCTTGGGCCCTACGAGCAGTACTTC
14	TRBJ2-7	NA	NA	TRBV7-2	CASSPAGEGYEQYF	TGTGCCAGCAGCCCGGCTGGTGAGGGTTACGAGCAGTACTTC
14	TRBJ2-1	NA	NA	TRBV13	CASSLPGTHNEQFF	TGTGCCAGCAGCCTACCCGGGACACACAATGAGCAGTTCTTC
15	TRBJ1-6	NA	NA	TRBV18	CASSPEGARNSPLHF	TGTGCCAGCTCCCCCGAAGGGGCGAGGAATTCACCCCTCCACTTT
14	TRBJ1-4	once	NA	TRBV30	CAWSDTPRNEKLFF	TGTGCCTGGAGTGACACTCCCAGGAATGAAAAACTGTTTTTT
15	TRBJ2-3	few	NA	TRBV4-3	CASSLGRLSTDTQYF	TGCGCCAGCAGCCTGGGGCGCCTAAGCACAGATACGCAGTATTTT
14	TRBJ1-2	NA	NA	TRBV6-1	CASSEAGTRYRYTF	TGTGCCAGCAGTGAGGCTGGGACACGGTATCGCTACACCTTC
16	TRBJ2-4	NA	NA	TRBV15	CATSRDTGVAKNIQYF	TGTGCCACCAGCAGAGATACAGGAGTAGCCAAAAACATTCAGTACTTC
14	TRBJ2-7	NA	NA	TRBV5-6	CASSRRSIASEQYF	TGTGCCAGCAGCCGTAGGTCGATCGCTAGCGAGCAGTACTTC
15	TRBJ2-6	few	NA	TRBV12-5	CASGLIVPGANVLTF	TGTGCTAGTGGTTTGATTGTGCCTGGGGCCAACGTCCTGACTTTC
17	TRBJ2-3	NA	NA	TRBV7-2	CASSLGVGGPGTDTQYF	TGTGCCAGCAGCCTCGGAGTGGGGGGGCCCGGCACAGATACGCAGTATTTT
12	TRBJ1-6	few	NA	TRBV27	CASRGVGSPLHF	TGTGCCAGCCGGGGGGTCGGTTCACCCCTCCACTTT
13	TRBJ2-4	NA	TRBD2	TRBV28	CASSPPSGRIQYF	TGTGCCAGCAGTCCGCCTAGCGGGAGAATACAGTACTTC
15	TRBJ2-6	few	NA	TRBV30	CAWSLGADGANVLTF	TGTGCCTGGAGTTTGGGGGCGGACGGGGCCAACGTCCTGACTTTC
15	TRBJ2-1	NA	TRBD2	TRBV27	CASARLGEGRNEQFF	TGTGCCAGCGCCCGCTTGGGGGAGGGAAGGAATGAGCAGTTCTTC
15	TRBJ2-7	NA	NA	TRBV10-3	CAISEGVGANYEQYF	TGTGCCATCAGTGAGGGGGTGGGAGCGAATTACGAGCAGTACTTC
15	TRBJ1-5	NA	NA	TRBV5-1	CASSPGHHSNQPQHF	TGCGCCAGCAGTCCGGGGCACCATAGCAATCAGCCCCAGCATTTT
14	TRBJ2-5	few	NA	TRBV7-6	CASSLVRGPETQYF	TGTGCCAGCAGCTTAGTTCGGGGGCCTGAGACCCAGTACTTC
13	TRBJ2-7	many	NA	TRBV28	CASSRNIADEQYF	TGTGCCAGCAGTCGGAACATTGCGGACGAGCAGTACTTC
14	TRBJ2-1	few	TRBD2	TRBV29-1	CSAGGLAGGNEQFF	TGCAGCGCCGGGGGACTAGCGGGAGGAAATGAGCAGTTCTTC
13	TRBJ2-5	NA	NA	TRBV2	CASKEFPQETQYF	TGTGCCAGCAAGGAGTTCCCCCAAGAGACCCAGTACTTC
13	TRBJ2-7	NA	NA	TRBV4-1	CASSQIPGVEQYF	TGCGCCAGCAGCCAAATCCCGGGGGTCGAGCAGTACTTC